These T cell receptor beta chains were read from a single sample in a study of blood T cell repertoires in COVID-19. Here immunoSEQ multiplex PCR was the method, and the copy in TCRdb shows in-frame clones only, minus some. This table holds roughly 150,000 clones, under 90% found once. Material: peripheral blood. The receptors come from a man aged 55 to 70 with acute or convalescent COVID-19. Both conserved end residues are part of each CDR3.

J	V	CDR3
TRBJ1-6	TRBV6-5	CASRPPGGALHF
TRBJ1-3	TRBV10-3	CAIGTGTGNMGGNTIYF
TRBJ2-2	TRBV4-1	CASSQFGNRVRELFF
TRBJ2-3	TRBV11-3	CASSLTSGNTDTQYF
TRBJ2-4	TRBV28	CASSPLHRGGKNIQYF
TRBJ2-7	TRBV29-1	CSVVVTGGTYEQYF
TRBJ2-1	TRBV5-1	CASSAYLQGENVNEQFF
TRBJ2-5	TRBV19	CATQPRRGNQETQYF
TRBJ2-3	TRBV27	CASSLVWTSGSGKTDTQYF
TRBJ2-3	TRBV5-1	CASSLGGRSTDTQYF
TRBJ2-1	TRBV10-3	CAISETTVEQFF
TRBJ2-1	TRBV19	CASSLRTSGLYNEQFF
TRBJ2-3	TRBV19	CASSKAGGAQYF
TRBJ2-5	TRBV9	CASTQGAGETQYF
TRBJ2-5	TRBV7-9	CASSWGQGQETQYF
TRBJ1-2	TRBV6-5	CASSYSGQNYGYTF
TRBJ1-2	TRBV4-1	CASSPDRGSYGYTF
TRBJ2-3	TRBV4-2	CASSGRLATDTQYF
TRBJ1-1	TRBV5-6	CASSSQGYTEAFF
TRBJ2-1	TRBV7-9	CASSLARGVYNEQFF
TRBJ1-1	TRBV19	CASSIGSANTEAFF
TRBJ1-1	TRBV5-5	CASSLEGQGHNTEAFF
TRBJ2-7	TRBV7-6	CASSLSGTGVHEQYF
TRBJ2-1	TRBV29-1	CSVGQENYNEQFF
TRBJ2-1	TRBV10-3	CAISESNMRAGRNGEQFF
TRBJ2-3	TRBV15	CATSRDSGVPRGRDTQYF